The 9 T cell receptor beta chains listed next were all sequenced from one sample in a study of blood T cell repertoires in COVID-19. Data came from immunoSEQ multiplex PCR; TCRdb stores just in-frame clones and leaves some out. This sample has 35,000 to 50,000 clones, with 70% to 85% found just once. The specimen sequenced was peripheral blood. The receptors here all came from a human donor in a cohort sampled during active COVID-19.

V is TRBV30 and J is TRBJ2-2; TRBD2 matches 7 bases. This CDR3 contains 13 residues. Germline CDR1 and CDR2: GTSNPN and SVGIG (reference sequence). The trim removed 3 bases at V and 6 bases at J, leaving 4 bases unmatched. The CDR3 loop is CAWSLGGAGELFF. CDR3 DNA sequence: TGTGCCTGGAGCCTGGGGGGGGCCGGGGAGCTGTTTTTT.

The chain is built from TRBV18 and TRBJ2-7; 7 bases are shared with TRBD1. This CDR3 comprises 17 residues. Germline CDR1 and CDR2: KGHSH and LQKENI. V shed 3 bases, J shed 5 bases, and the junction held 16 bases outside the gene matches. The CDR3 is CASSPRTGRLAIHEQYF. The DNA for the CDR3 is TGTGCCAGCTCACCGCGGACAGGCCGCTTGGCCATCCACGAGCAGTACTTC.

The chain combines TRBV24-1 with TRBJ2-2, with TRBD2 identical over 7 bases. The CDR3 consists of 15 residues. With 5 bases clipped from V and 3 bases from J, the junction kept 5 bases outside the gene matches. Germline lookup yields CDR1 KGHDR and CDR2 SFDVKD. The DNA of the CDR3 is TGTGCCACCAGTGCCTGGGGGGGGGACACCGGGGAGCTGTTTTTT. Translating gives CATSAWGGDTGELFF.

The chain combines TRBV7-3 with TRBJ1-1, with D uncertain. Trimming pared 2 bases from V and 2 bases from J, leaving 6 bases between. The CDR3 consists of 13 residues. Per germline, CDR1 SGHTA and CDR2 FQGTGA. The CDR3 region is CASSLELNTEAFF. The CDR3 DNA reads TGTGCCAGCAGCTTAGAACTCAACACTGAAGCTTTCTTT.

The CDR3 DNA follows: TGTGCCAGCAGCTTAGTTGGGGGGGGCGGAAACACCATATATTTT. Translation: CASSLVGGGGNTIYF. This chain links TRBV7-6 with TRBJ1-3; the D gene is possibly TRBD1 (6 bases). CDR3 length: 15 residues. The V gene lost 1 base and the J gene lost 4 bases, with 11 bases spanning the gap. Germline CDR1 is SGHVS and CDR2 is FNYEAQ.

CDR3 amino acids: CASSVRGIKGQPQHF. The CDR3 DNA is TGTGCCAGTAGTGTCCGGGGTATTAAGGGTCAGCCCCAGCATTTT. The gene calls are TRBV19 and TRBJ1-5; D gene uncertain. Germline assignment: CDR1 LNHDA and CDR2 SQIVND (reference sequence). Trimming removed 5 bases from V and 6 bases from J, with 17 bases in between. The CDR3 is 15 amino acids.

V usage is TRBV4-2 and J usage is TRBJ2-1; D might be TRBD1 (7 bases). The CDR3 is made up of 14 amino acids. The germline CDR1 and CDR2 sequences are LGHNA and YNFKEQ. The germline V and J ends were trimmed by 0 bases and 13 bases, with 16 bases remaining between them. DNA of the CDR3: TGTGCCAGCAGCCAAGAGGAGGGGGCCCGGGACCAGTTCTTC. Amino acids: CASSQEEGARDQFF.

The rearrangement joins TRBV2 to TRBJ2-7; 7 positions agree with TRBD1. The germline V gene encodes CDR1 SNHLY and CDR2 FYNNEI. This CDR3 spans 14 amino acids. V trimming: 7 bases; J trimming: 0 bases; junction bases outside the gene matches: 6. CDR3 nucleotide sequence: TGTGCCAGCACTCGACAGGGTATCTCCTACGAGCAGTACTTC. The encoded protein is CASTRQGISYEQYF.

The V and J genes are TRBV6-1 and TRBJ2-3, with TRBD1 as a possible D gene (6 bases). The V gene lost 2 bases and the J gene lost 2 bases, with 20 bases spanning the gap. This CDR3 spans 18 amino acids. From germline, CDR1 is MNHNS and CDR2 SASEGT. The CDR3: CASSENPGARPITDTQYF. The CDR3 DNA follows: TGTGCCAGCAGTGAAAACCCAGGGGCTCGCCCGATCACAGATACGCAGTATTTT.